A single sample gave rise to the 29 T cell receptor beta chains below, sequenced in a study of shared clonotypes between healthy human individuals. CD45RO-negative CD8 cells positively selected for CCR7 made up the naive population, which excluded terminally differentiated effector memory CD45RA+ cells. Clones were sequenced by immunoSEQ multiplex PCR, and TCRdb holds only the in-frame ones, with some missing. The sample shows some 2 million clones, about 95% of them seen only once. The sequenced sample consisted of naive CD8+ T cells sorted from blood. These receptors originate from a man between 18 and 29 years old in good health.

In its sample, this clone was seen once. The genes are TRBV7-6 and TRBJ2-2; perhaps TRBD1 as D (6 bases). The CDR3 covers 15 residues. Germline lookup yields CDR1 SGHVS and CDR2 FNYEAQ. Trimming left V 10 bases short and J 0 bases short, with 15 bases between. The CDR3 DNA reads as TGTGCCACCGGTGGGTGGACAGCGAACACCGGGGAGCTGTTTTTT. Its protein is CATGGWTANTGELFF.

The chain couples TRBV5-1 to TRBJ2-7, with 10 bases matching TRBD2. V was clipped by 0 bases and J by 3 bases; unmatched bases: 9. Germline loops: CDR1 SGHRS, CDR2 YFSETQ. The CDR3 totals 17 residues. Here the CDR3 DNA reads TGCGCCAGCAGCTTGGCCGCGCTAGCGGGGGTCTTCTACGAGCAGTACTTC. It codes for CASSLAALAGVFYEQYF.

The chain couples TRBV28 to TRBJ2-7; D is possibly TRBD1 (6 bases). This CDR3 is 15 amino acids long. Trimming cost V 3 bases and J 0 bases, with 12 bases left between them. The germline V gene has CDR1 MDHEN and CDR2 SYDVKM. CDR3 coding DNA: TGTGCCAGCAGTTTCCAGGGGCCGAGCTCCTACGAGCAGTACTTC. Protein: CASSFQGPSSYEQYF.

The genes are TRBV7-8 and TRBJ1-5, with D tentatively TRBD1 (6 bases). Germline V gene data show CDR1 as SGHVS and CDR2 as FQNEAQ. Trimming removed 5 bases from V and 3 bases from J, with 14 bases in between. The CDR3 is made up of 15 amino acids. CDR3 residues: CASSNRDFLNQPQHF. The CDR3 DNA sequence: TGTGCCAGCAGCAACAGGGACTTCCTCAATCAGCCCCAGCATTTT. The variable domain in full, with the rest retrieved from reference TRBV7-8 and TRBJ1-5, is GAGVSQSPRYKVAKRGQDVALRCDPISGHVSLFWYQQALGQGPEFLTYFQNEAQLDKSGLPSDRFFAERPEGSVSTLKIQRTQQEDSAVYLCASSNRDFLNQPQHFGDGTRLSIL.

Notes on this clone: This specimen includes other DNA sequences encoding the same CDR3. The chain employs TRBV4-3 and TRBJ1-4; D may be TRBD1 (5 bases). Trimming left V 0 bases short and J 5 bases short, with 10 bases between. Germline loops: CDR1 LGHNA, CDR2 YSLEER. This CDR3 is built from 15 residues. For the CDR3, the DNA is TGCGCCAGCAGCCAAGATGGGGCGGAGAATGAAAAACTGTTTTTT. This codes for CASSQDGAENEKLFF.

This clone occurred once. Other DNA sequences in this sample translate to the same CDR3. The chain links TRBV27 to TRBJ2-1, with D uncertain. Trimming left V 2 bases short and J 4 bases short, with 6 bases between. Germline V gene data show CDR1 as MNHEY and CDR2 as SMNVEV (reference sequence). This CDR3 has 13 amino acids. The CDR3 DNA is TGTGCCAGCAGTTTAGGAGAGTACAATGAGCAGTTCTTC. Translating it yields CASSLGEYNEQFF.

The V gene is TRBV11-3, the J gene TRBJ1-6; 7 nucleotides line up with TRBD1. Germline trimming cut 5 bases from V and 13 bases from J; bases unmatched to any gene: 17. Germline assignment: CDR1 SGHNT and CDR2 YENEEA. CDR3 size: 16 residues. In DNA form, the CDR3 reads TGTGCCAGCAGCCGCCAAATTTGGCGACAGGGTGAGCCCCTCCACTTT. Translated: CASSRQIWRQGEPLHF.

This chain uses TRBV6-6 with TRBJ2-2, with 8 bases that match TRBD2. V gave up 0 bases and J gave up 8 bases; unmatched junction bases: 8. This CDR3 region has 16 residues. Germline assignment: CDR1 MNHNY and CDR2 SVGAGI (reference sequence). The CDR3 here is CASSYSVAGGGGELFF. CDR3 in DNA: TGTGCCAGCAGTTACTCCGTCGCGGGGGGAGGAGGGGAGCTGTTTTTT.

A single count supports this clone. A much more abundant neighbour one base away suggests this may be a read error. At the DNA level, this CDR3 is encoded by other sequences in the same sample as well. CDR3 sequence reads: CASSWTGSYEQYF. In DNA, the CDR3 is TGTGCCAGCAGCTGGACAGGATCCTACGAGCAGTACTTC. J is TRBJ2-7 and V is TRBV5-5; 7 nucleotides match TRBD1. Trimming at V came to 3 bases and at J to 1 base, leaving 1 base not matched to a gene. Germline V gene lookup returns CDR1 SGHKS and CDR2 YYEKEE (reference sequence). The CDR3 has 13 amino acids.

The CDR3 is CASSYRELYEQYF. CDR3 nucleotide sequence: TGTGCCAGCAGTTACCGGGAGCTCTACGAGCAGTACTTC. This rearrangement joins TRBV6-6 to TRBJ2-7, with D perhaps matching TRBD2 (6 bases). CDR1 MNHNY and CDR2 SVGAGI come from the germline V gene (reference sequence). The CDR3 has 13 residues. Trimming left V 2 bases short and J 3 bases short, with 8 bases between.

This sequence joins TRBV2 and TRBJ2-3, with D possibly being TRBD1 (6 bases). Germline V gene sequence: CDR1 SNHLY, CDR2 FYNNEI. Trimming removed 8 bases at V and 2 bases at J, with 11 bases between. The CDR3 is made up of 13 amino acids. The CDR3 sequence: CASLGQSTDTQYF. The CDR3, as DNA: TGTGCCAGCTTAGGACAGTCCACAGATACGCAGTATTTT.

The V gene is TRBV6-1, the J gene TRBJ1-1; D not certain. Trimming cost V 6 bases and J 11 bases, with 16 bases left between them. CDR3 size: 12 residues. The germline V gene encodes CDR1 MNHNS and CDR2 SASEGT. The CDR3 coding sequence is TGTGCCAGCAGCGCTACACCCTACACGGCTTTCTTT. It codes for CASSATPYTAFF.

CDR3 nucleotides: TGTGCCAGCAGCTTTCTCGGACAGGGGAATTTACCCACCTACGAGCAGTACTTC. Its translation: CASSFLGQGNLPTYEQYF. The rearrangement uses TRBV13 and TRBJ2-7; 9 nucleotides line up with TRBD1. Germline loops: CDR1 PRHDT, CDR2 FYEKMQ (reference sequence). This CDR3 has 18 residues. V was pared by 3 bases and J by 2 bases, with 14 bases of the junction left unmatched.

The gene calls are TRBV5-4 and TRBJ2-1; D possibly corresponds to TRBD1 (6 bases). The V gene's germline CDR1 is SGHNT and CDR2 YYREEE (reference sequence). This CDR3 region has 14 residues. Trimming took off 4 bases at V and 8 bases at J, with 16 bases between the two ends. The CDR3, as DNA: TGTGCCAGCAGCCGAACCAGGGGATACGATGAGCAGTTCTTC. It encodes CASSRTRGYDEQFF.

The V and J genes are TRBV6-1 and TRBJ2-7; D tentatively reads TRBD1 or TRBD2 (7 bases each). The CDR3 length is 15 residues. Germline CDR1 MNHNS, CDR2 SASEGT. With 10 bases removed from V and 0 bases from J, the gap between germline ends came to 19 bases. The chain's CDR3 is CAITGEGPSSYEQYF. CDR3 nucleotides: TGTGCCATCACAGGGGAGGGCCCCAGCTCCTACGAGCAGTACTTC.

The chain recombines TRBV29-1 with TRBJ2-3; 11 nucleotides match TRBD2. Germline V lookup: CDR1 SQVTM, CDR2 ANQGSEA. V was clipped by 6 bases and J by 0 bases; unmatched bases: 11. The CDR3 is made up of 17 amino acids. The DNA of the CDR3 is TGCAGCGTGTCCGGGACTAGCGGAGGCCTCAGCACAGATACGCAGTATTTT. This translates into CSVSGTSGGLSTDTQYF.

The V and J genes are TRBV7-8 and TRBJ1-1; D might be TRBD1 (5 bases). The CDR3 is made up of 15 amino acids. With 5 bases removed from V and 0 bases from J, the gap between germline ends came to 13 bases. CDR1 and CDR2 (germline): SGHVS, FQNEAQ. The CDR3 spells CASSPLGGMNTEAFF. The CDR3 DNA follows: TGTGCCAGCAGCCCCCTCGGGGGGATGAACACTGAAGCTTTCTTT.

The genes are TRBV7-9 and TRBJ2-4; D is uncertain. Germline CDR1 SEHNR, CDR2 FQNEAQ (reference sequence). With 4 bases removed from V and 11 bases from J, the gap between germline ends came to 15 bases. CDR3 length equals 13 residues. In nucleotides, the CDR3 is TGTGCCAGCAGCTCCACCGAGACCGTATTTCAGTACTTC. Protein product: CASSSTETVFQYF.

The V call is TRBV9, the J call TRBJ1-1; the D is unclear. CDR3 size: 14 residues. V was clipped by 0 bases and J by 1 base, with 7 bases between them. CDR1 and CDR2 (germline): SGDLS, YYNGEE. CDR3 coding DNA: TGTGCCAGCAGCGTAGTTTCGACGAACACTGAAGCTTTCTTT. This translates into CASSVVSTNTEAFF.

In the case of this clone: One junction end disagrees with the germline gene, perhaps due to a read error. The sample holds other DNA sequences that translate to the same CDR3. The chain is built from TRBV5-8 and TRBJ1-5; D is undetermined. Germline values: CDR1 SGHTS, CDR2 YDEGEE. The CDR3 sequence is 18 residues long. The CDR3 loop is CASSLMDRNGRYNQPQHF. Here the CDR3 DNA reads TGTGCCAGCAGCTTGATGGACCGAAATGGACGTTACAATCAGCCCCAGCATTTC.

This clone was counted only a few times. This may stem from a read error, because a much larger clone lies one nucleotide away. The identical CDR3 is also encoded by other nucleotide sequences in the sample. The chain is built from TRBV6-5 and TRBJ2-2; D is undetermined. Germline V gene sequence: CDR1 MNHEY, CDR2 SVGAGI. Trimming stripped 2 bases from V and 1 base from J, with 5 bases between. The CDR3 has 14 residues. CDR3: CASSYGKNTGELFF. CDR3 bases: TGTGCCAGCAGTTACGGAAAGAACACCGGGGAGCTGTTTTTT.

V usage is TRBV29-1 and J usage is TRBJ1-5, with TRBD1 matching 7 bases. Per germline, CDR1 SQVTM and CDR2 ANQGSEA. CDR3 length: 14 residues. The V gene end was trimmed by 2 bases and the J gene end by 6 bases; junction bases not matched to a gene: 7. CDR3 protein: CSVESTGWGQPQHF. Written as DNA, the CDR3 is TGCAGCGTTGAATCGACAGGGTGGGGTCAGCCCCAGCATTTT.

The chain joins TRBV5-6 to TRBJ2-5; D call uncertain. Germline V lookup: CDR1 SGHDT, CDR2 YYEEEE. This CDR3 has 16 amino acids. V was clipped by 1 base and J by 2 bases, with 15 bases between them. The CDR3 region has the DNA TGTGCCAGCAGCTTGCCTGGTGGGCTGCCTCAAGAGACCCAGTACTTC. This codes for CASSLPGGLPQETQYF.

This rearrangement joins TRBV27 to TRBJ2-6; D may be TRBD1 (6 bases). From germline, CDR1 is MNHEY and CDR2 SMNVEV (reference sequence). Trimming removed 5 bases from V and 0 bases from J, with 14 bases in between. This CDR3 spans 17 amino acids. In DNA, the CDR3 is TGTGCCAGCAGTCCCCGGGACATAAGCTCTGGGGCCAACGTCCTGACTTTC. Encoded protein: CASSPRDISSGANVLTF.

The rearrangement links TRBV29-1 to TRBJ1-1, with D possibly TRBD1 on 5 matching bases. This CDR3 contains 13 residues. Germline-derived CDR1 and CDR2 are SQVTM and ANQGSEA. Trimming shortened V by 0 bases and J by 4 bases, and 9 bases separated the two germline ends. The CDR3 DNA reads as TGCAGCGTTGAAGATTCGGGGGGCACTGAAGCTTTCTTT. It specifies CSVEDSGGTEAFF.

V and J are TRBV28 and TRBJ2-5, with TRBD1 as a possible D gene (5 bases). CDR1 is MDHEN and CDR2 is SYDVKM in the germline V gene. V was pared by 5 bases and J by 0 bases, with 16 bases between. This CDR3 spans 16 amino acids. Here the CDR3 reads CASSPSQGPYQETQYF. The DNA of the CDR3 is TGTGCCAGCAGTCCCTCCCAGGGTCCGTACCAAGAGACCCAGTACTTC.

The chain is built from TRBV2 and TRBJ2-7; D may be TRBD2 (6 bases). V was clipped by 7 bases and J by 1 base, with 17 bases between them. This CDR3 has 15 residues. The V gene's germline CDR1 is SNHLY and CDR2 FYNNEI. CDR3 amino acids: CASNDIAEFSYEQYF. The CDR3 nucleotides read TGTGCCAGCAATGATATAGCGGAATTTTCCTACGAGCAGTACTTC.

The CDR3 region has the DNA TGTGCCAGCCAGGGAACTAACACAGATACGCAGTATTTT. Its translation: CASQGTNTDTQYF. The chain combines TRBV5-6 with TRBJ2-3; TRBD1 is a possible D gene (5 bases). In germline, CDR1 is SGHDT, CDR2 YYEEEE. V lost 7 bases, J lost 2 bases, and 11 bases lay in between. The CDR3 extends over 13 amino acids. Supplemented by reference TRBV5-6 and TRBJ2-3, the full variable domain reads DAGVTQSPTHLIKTRGQQVTLRCSPKSGHDTVSWYQQALGQGPQFIFQYYEEEERQRGNFPDRFSGHQFPNYSSELNVNALLLGDSALYLCASQGTNTDTQYFGPGTRLTVL.

This chain links TRBV11-2 with TRBJ2-7; 8 bases line up with TRBD2. CDR1 is SGHAT and CDR2 is FQNNGV in the germline V gene. V was clipped by 2 bases and J by 2 bases; unmatched bases: 8. This CDR3 has 16 residues. The CDR3: CASSLTPRAGAYEQYF. CDR3 sequence (DNA): TGTGCCAGCAGCTTAACCCCGCGAGCGGGAGCCTACGAGCAGTACTTC.